This TCR beta chain emerged from a study of regulatory T cells in long-lasting Graves disease. TCR beta libraries were built with iRepertoire HTBI primers and Arm-PCR of CDR3 regions. Each CDR3 protein is one row after TCRdb ran MiXCR on the multiplex PCR reads. The table has around 340,000 distinct CDR3 sequences, less than 20% seen once; the top ten hold over 25%. Study findings and constraints: The study found lower TCR diversity in persistent Graves' patients than in newly diagnosed ones.

The CDR3 loop spans 15 amino acids. CDR1 is MNHEY, CDR2 SVGEGT, per germline. V lost 8 bases, J lost 1 base, and 8 bases stayed unmatched. Stated time point: persistent/refractory GD, antithyroid drugs over 5 years with positive TRAb. RNA from PBMCs was the source of the TCR library. Roughly 10 milliliters of peripheral blood went into EDTA tubes. This clonotype occurred a few times. Its target is not known. The sequence came from a female donor with Graves disease. Sequencing used peripheral blood mononuclear cells (PBMCs), obtained when the disease was refractory, from a patient treated with antithyroid drugs. The rearrangement joins TRBV6-2 or TRBV6-3 to TRBJ2-7; 10 bases line up with TRBD1. CDR3 region: CASHRTGGRSYEQYF. Written as DNA, the CDR3 is TGTGCCAGCCACCGGACAGGGGGTCGATCCTACGAGCAGTACTTC.